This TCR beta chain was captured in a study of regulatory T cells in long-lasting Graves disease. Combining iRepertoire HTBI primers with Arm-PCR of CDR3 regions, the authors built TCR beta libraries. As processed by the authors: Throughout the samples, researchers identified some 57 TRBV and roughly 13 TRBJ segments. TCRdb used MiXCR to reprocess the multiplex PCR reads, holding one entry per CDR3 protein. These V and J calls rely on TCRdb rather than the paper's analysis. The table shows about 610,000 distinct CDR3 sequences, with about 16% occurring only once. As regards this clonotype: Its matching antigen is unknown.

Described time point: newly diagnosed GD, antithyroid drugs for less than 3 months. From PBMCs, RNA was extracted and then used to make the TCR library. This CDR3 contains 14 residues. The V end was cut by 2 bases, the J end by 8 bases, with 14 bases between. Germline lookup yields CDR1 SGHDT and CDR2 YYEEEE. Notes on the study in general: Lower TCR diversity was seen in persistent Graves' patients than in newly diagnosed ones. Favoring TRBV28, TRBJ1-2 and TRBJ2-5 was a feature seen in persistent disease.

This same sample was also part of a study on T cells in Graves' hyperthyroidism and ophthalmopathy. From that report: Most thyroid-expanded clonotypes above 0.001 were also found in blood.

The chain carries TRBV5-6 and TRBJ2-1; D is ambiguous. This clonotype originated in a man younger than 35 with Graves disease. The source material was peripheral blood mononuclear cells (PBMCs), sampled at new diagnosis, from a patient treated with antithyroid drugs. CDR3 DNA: TGTGCCAGCAGCTTCCCGTGGGCAGGCGATGAGCAGTTCTTC. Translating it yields CASSFPWAGDEQFF.